This T cell receptor (beta chain) was sequenced for a study of blood T cell repertoires in COVID-19. Measured with immunoSEQ multiplex PCR; TCRdb has only the in-frame clones, and not every one. The sample includes hundreds of thousands of clones, around nine tenths seen only once; the top ten take around 3.3%. Germline-derived CDR1 and CDR2 are SGHTS and YDEGEE. The CDR3 loop spans 15 amino acids. With 4 bases clipped from V and 4 bases from J, the junction kept 5 bases outside the gene matches. This TCR derives from a woman in her late teens or twenties who had recovered from COVID-19. Sequencing input: peripheral blood. The chain joins TRBV5-8 to TRBJ2-3; 11 positions match TRBD2. CDR3 region: CASSPSGRYADTQYF. CDR3 DNA sequence: TGTGCCAGCAGCCCTAGCGGGAGGTATGCAGATACGCAGTATTTT.